This TCR beta chain was documented in a study of human T cells and chemical hapten exposure. General observations from the study: Significantly more large CDR3 similarity clusters were formed by expanded TCRs than by controls.

Sample time point: patch test 1, 2 weeks after DPC sensitization. Treatment meaning: therapeutic diphenylcyclopropenone sensitization with weekly scalp DPC. CDR3 length: 12 amino acids. Germline loops: CDR1 SQVTM, CDR2 ANQGSEA. Trimming took off 7 bases at V and 5 bases at J, with 15 bases between the two ends. This clonotype was counted a few times. Antigen: not known. TCRdb fed the RACE reads into MiXCR, producing one record per CDR3 protein. The repertoire holds around 380,000 distinct CDR3 sequences, with around 4.8% as singletons. The TCR comes from a woman aged 45-60 years with alopecia areata. Some clones in this sample may be carry-over from other donors' samples. This sequence joins TRBV29-1 and TRBJ2-7; D is perhaps TRBD2 (6 bases). Sequencing was performed on whole blood, taken in connection with sensitization to the hapten diphenylcyclopropenone (DPC). CDR3 protein: CSGWRGADEQYF. Here the CDR3 DNA reads TGCAGCGGTTGGAGGGGCGCTGACGAGCAGTACTTC.